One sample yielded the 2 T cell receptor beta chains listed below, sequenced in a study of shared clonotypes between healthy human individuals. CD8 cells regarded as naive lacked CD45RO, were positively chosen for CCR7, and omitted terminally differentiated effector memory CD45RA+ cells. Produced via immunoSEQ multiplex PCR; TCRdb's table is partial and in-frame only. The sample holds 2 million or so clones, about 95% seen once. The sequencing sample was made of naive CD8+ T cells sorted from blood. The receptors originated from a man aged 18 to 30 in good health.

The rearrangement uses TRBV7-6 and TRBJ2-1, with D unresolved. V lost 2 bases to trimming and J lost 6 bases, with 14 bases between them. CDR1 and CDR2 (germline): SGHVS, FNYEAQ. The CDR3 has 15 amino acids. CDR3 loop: CASSLIGTETNEQFF. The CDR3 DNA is TGTGCCAGCAGCTTAATAGGTACAGAAACCAATGAGCAGTTCTTC.

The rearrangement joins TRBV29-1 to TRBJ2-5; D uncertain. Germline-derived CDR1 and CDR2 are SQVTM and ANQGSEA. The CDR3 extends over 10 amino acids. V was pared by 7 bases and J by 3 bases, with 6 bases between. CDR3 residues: CSATEETQYF. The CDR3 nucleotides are TGCAGCGCCACCGAAGAGACCCAGTACTTC.